This T cell receptor (delta chain) was captured by sequencing in a study of gamma-delta T cells after stem cell transplantation. TCRdb called clones from the RT-PCR reads again using CATT. The sample shows 1,000 to 1,500 delta-chain clones, approximately 1.9% of them seen only once. The ends were cut back, 3 bases at V and 0 bases at J, with 14 bases in the middle. CDR1 is GEAIGNYY and CDR2 is EKD in the germline V gene. The CDR3 is made up of 18 amino acids. In this sample, this clone turned up a few times. TCRdb pairs this DNA with a much larger clone's protein that differs at residue 5, likely a read error; the protein shown was translated from the DNA. The sample has other DNA sequences that encode this CDR3 too.

The sequencing sample was made of gamma-delta T cells. The chain uses TRDV2 and TRDJ3, with D unresolved. This sequence originates from a human donor. It is not recorded whose cells these are; they may come from a transplant donor. CDR3 protein: CACDAVGLSSWDTRQMFF. The CDR3 bases are TGTGCCTGTGACGCCGTGGGACTGAGCTCCTGGGACACCCGACAGATGTTTTTC.